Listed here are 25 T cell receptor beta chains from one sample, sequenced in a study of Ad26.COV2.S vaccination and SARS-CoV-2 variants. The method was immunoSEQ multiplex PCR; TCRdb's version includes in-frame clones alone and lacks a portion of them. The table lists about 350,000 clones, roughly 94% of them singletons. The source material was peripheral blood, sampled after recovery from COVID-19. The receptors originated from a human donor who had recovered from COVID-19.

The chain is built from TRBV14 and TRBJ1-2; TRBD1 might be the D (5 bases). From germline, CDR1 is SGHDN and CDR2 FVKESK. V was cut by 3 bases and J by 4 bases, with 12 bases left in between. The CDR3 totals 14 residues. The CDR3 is CASSHSGPIYGYTF. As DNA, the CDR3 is TGTGCCAGCAGCCACTCGGGACCGATCTATGGCTACACCTTC. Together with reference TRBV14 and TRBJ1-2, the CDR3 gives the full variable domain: EAGVTQFPSHSVIEKGQTVTLRCDPISGHDNLYWYRRVMGKEIKFLLHFVKESKQDESGMPNNRFLAERTGGTYSTLKVQPAELEDSGVYFCASSHSGPIYGYTFGSGTRLTVV.

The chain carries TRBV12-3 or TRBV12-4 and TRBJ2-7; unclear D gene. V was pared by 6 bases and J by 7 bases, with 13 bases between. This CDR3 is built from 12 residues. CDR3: CASSLPGWEQYF. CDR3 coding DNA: TGTGCCAGCAGCCTTCCGGGTTGGGAGCAGTACTTC.

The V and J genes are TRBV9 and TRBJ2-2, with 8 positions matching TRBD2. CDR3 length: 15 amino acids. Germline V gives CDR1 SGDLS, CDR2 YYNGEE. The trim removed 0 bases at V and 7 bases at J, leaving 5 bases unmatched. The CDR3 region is CASSVDGGASGELFF. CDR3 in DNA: TGTGCCAGCAGCGTAGACGGGGGGGCTAGCGGGGAGCTGTTTTTT.

The CDR3 DNA reads TGTGCCAGCAGTTACAGGGGGCCTACTAATGAAAAACTGTTTTTT. It translates to CASSYRGPTNEKLFF. The V and J genes are TRBV6-5 and TRBJ1-4, with 7 nucleotides matching TRBD1. V dropped 2 bases and J dropped 2; count of bases not matched to a gene: 2. The CDR3 sequence is 15 residues long. Germline V gene lookup returns CDR1 MNHEY and CDR2 SVGAGI.

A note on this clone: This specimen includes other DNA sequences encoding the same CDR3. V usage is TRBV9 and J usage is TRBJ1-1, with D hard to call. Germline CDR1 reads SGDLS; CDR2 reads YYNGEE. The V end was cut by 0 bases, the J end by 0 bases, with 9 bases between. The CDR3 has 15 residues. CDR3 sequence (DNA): TGTGCCAGCAGCGTAGACGGGGTCATGAACACTGAAGCTTTCTTT. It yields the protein CASSVDGVMNTEAFF.

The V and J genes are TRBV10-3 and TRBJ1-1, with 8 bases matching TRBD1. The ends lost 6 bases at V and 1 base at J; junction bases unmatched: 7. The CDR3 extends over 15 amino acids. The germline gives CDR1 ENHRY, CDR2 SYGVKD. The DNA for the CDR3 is TGTGCCATCAGCGCGAAGGGACAGGCGAACACTGAAGCTTTCTTT. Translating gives CAISAKGQANTEAFF.

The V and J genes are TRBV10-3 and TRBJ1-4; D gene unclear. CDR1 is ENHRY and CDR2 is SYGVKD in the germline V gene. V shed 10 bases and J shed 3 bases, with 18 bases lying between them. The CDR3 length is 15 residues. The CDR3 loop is CATQPQTRANEKLFF. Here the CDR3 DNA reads TGTGCCACCCAGCCACAGACGAGGGCTAATGAAAAACTGTTTTTT.

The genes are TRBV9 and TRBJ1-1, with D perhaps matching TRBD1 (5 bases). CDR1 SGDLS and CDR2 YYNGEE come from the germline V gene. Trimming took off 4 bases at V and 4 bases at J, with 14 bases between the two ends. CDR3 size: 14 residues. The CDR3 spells CASSTEGFSTEAFF. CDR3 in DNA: TGTGCCAGCAGCACCGAGGGGTTTAGCACTGAAGCTTTCTTT.

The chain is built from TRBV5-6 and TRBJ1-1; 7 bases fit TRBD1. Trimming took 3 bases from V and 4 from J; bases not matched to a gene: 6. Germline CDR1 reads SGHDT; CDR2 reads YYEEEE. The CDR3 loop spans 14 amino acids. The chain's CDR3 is CASSSQGWSTEAFF. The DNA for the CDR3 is TGTGCCAGCAGCTCACAGGGGTGGAGCACTGAAGCTTTCTTT.

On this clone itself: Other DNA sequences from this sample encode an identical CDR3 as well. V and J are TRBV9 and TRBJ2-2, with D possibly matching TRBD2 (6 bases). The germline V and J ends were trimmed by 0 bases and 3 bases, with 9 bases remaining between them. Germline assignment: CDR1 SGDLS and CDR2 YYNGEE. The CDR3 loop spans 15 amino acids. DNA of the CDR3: TGTGCCAGCAGCGTAGTCGGAGGGCACACCGGGGAGCTGTTTTTT. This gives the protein CASSVVGGHTGELFF.

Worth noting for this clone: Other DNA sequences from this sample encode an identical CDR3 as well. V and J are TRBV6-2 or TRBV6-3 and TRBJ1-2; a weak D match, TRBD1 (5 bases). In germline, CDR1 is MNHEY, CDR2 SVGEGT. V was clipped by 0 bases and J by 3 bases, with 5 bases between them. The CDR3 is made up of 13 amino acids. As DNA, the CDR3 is TGTGCCAGCAGTTACTCGGGGGACTATGGCTACACCTTC. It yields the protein CASSYSGDYGYTF.

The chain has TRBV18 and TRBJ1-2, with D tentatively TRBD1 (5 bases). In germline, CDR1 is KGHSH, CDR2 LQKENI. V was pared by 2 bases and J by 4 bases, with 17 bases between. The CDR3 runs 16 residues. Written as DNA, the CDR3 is TGTGCCAGCTCACCATATCGGGACGGACCCCCCTATGGCTACACCTTC. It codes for CASSPYRDGPPYGYTF.

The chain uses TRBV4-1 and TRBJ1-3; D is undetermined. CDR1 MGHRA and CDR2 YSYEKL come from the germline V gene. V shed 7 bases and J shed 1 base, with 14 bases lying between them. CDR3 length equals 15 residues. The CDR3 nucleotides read TGCGCCAGCACCCCAAATTTGGGGTCTGGAAACACCATATATTTT. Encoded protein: CASTPNLGSGNTIYF.

CDR3 residues: CASSYSRQGDYGYTF. In DNA, the CDR3 is TGTGCCAGCAGTTACTCCCGGCAGGGGGACTATGGCTACACCTTC. V is TRBV6-5 and J is TRBJ1-2, with TRBD1 matching over 7 bases. Germline CDR1 is MNHEY and CDR2 is SVGAGI. With 0 bases clipped from V and 3 bases from J, the junction kept 4 bases outside the gene matches. The CDR3 has 15 residues.

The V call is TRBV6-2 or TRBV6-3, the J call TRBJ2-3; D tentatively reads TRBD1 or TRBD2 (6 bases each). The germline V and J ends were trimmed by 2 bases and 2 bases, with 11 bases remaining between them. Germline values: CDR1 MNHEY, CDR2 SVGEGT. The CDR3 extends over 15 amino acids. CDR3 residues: CASSYTGATTDTQYF. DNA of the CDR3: TGTGCCAGCAGTTACACGGGGGCAACCACAGATACGCAGTATTTT.

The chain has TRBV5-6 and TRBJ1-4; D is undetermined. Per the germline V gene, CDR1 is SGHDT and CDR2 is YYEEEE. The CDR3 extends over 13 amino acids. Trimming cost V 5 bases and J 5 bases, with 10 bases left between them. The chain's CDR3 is CASRMAGNEKLFF. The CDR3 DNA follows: TGTGCCAGCAGAATGGCGGGGAATGAAAAACTGTTTTTT.

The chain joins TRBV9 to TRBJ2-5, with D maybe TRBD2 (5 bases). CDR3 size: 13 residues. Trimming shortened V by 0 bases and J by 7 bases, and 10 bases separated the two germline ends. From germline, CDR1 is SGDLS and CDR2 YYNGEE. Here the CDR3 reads CASSVVGGGTQYF. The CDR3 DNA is TGTGCCAGCAGCGTAGTTGGCGGAGGGACCCAGTACTTC.

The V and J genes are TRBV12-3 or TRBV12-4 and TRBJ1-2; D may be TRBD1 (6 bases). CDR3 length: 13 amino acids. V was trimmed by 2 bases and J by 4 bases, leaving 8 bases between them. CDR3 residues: CASSLRGAYGYTF. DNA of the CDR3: TGTGCCAGCAGTTTACGGGGGGCCTATGGCTACACCTTC.

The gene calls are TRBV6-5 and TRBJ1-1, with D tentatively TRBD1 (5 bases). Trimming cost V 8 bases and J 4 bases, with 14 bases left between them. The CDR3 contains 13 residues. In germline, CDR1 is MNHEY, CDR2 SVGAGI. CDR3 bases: TGTGCCAGCGGCAGTAGGGGACTCACTGAAGCTTTCTTT. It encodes CASGSRGLTEAFF.

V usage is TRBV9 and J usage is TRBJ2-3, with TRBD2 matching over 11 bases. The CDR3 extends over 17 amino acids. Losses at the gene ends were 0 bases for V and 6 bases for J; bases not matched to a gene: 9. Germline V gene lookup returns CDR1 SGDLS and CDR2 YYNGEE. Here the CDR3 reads CASSVAGSGGAGDTQYF. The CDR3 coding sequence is TGTGCCAGCAGCGTAGCTGGTAGCGGGGGGGCCGGCGATACGCAGTATTTT.

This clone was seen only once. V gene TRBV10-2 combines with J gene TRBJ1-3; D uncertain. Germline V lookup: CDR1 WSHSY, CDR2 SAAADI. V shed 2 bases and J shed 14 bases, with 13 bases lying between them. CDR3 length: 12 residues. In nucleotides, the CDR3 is TGCGCCAGCAGTGAGATGGCTCTAGGCCTATATTTT. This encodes CASSEMALGLYF.

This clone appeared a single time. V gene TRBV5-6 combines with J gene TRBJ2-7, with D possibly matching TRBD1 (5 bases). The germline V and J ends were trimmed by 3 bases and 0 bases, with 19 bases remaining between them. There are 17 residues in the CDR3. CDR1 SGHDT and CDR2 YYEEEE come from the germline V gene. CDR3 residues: CASSSQGSLVSSYEQYF. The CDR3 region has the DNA TGTGCCAGCAGCTCCCAGGGTTCCTTGGTTAGCTCCTACGAGCAGTACTTC.

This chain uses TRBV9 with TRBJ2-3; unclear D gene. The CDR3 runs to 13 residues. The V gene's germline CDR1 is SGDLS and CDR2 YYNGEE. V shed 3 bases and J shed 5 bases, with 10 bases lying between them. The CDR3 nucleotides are TGTGCCAGCAGCGGCCGTAGTGGAGATACGCAGTATTTT. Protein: CASSGRSGDTQYF.

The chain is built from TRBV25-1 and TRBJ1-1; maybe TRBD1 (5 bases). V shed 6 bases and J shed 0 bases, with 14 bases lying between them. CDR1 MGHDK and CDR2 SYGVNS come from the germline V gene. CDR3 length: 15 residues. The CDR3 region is CASRRDQALNTEAFF. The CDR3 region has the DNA TGTGCCAGCAGGAGGGACCAGGCCCTGAACACTGAAGCTTTCTTT.

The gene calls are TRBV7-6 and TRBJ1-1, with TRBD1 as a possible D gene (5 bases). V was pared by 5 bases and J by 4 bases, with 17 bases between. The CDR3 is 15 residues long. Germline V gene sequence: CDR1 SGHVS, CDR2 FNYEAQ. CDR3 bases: TGTGCCAGCAGCCCCTACCTGACAGCCTCCACTGAAGCTTTCTTT. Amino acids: CASSPYLTASTEAFF.